The 11 T cell receptor beta chains below come from one sample, sequenced in a study of blood T cell repertoires in COVID-19. Here immunoSEQ multiplex PCR was the method, and the copy in TCRdb shows in-frame clones only, minus some. The data contain about 140,000 clones, 78% of them singletons. What was sequenced was peripheral blood. The source of these receptors is a woman aged 55-69 years with acute or convalescent COVID-19.

The sample holds a few counts of this clone. The gene calls are TRBV24-1 and TRBJ2-3; 9 nucleotides match TRBD1. Germline-derived CDR1 and CDR2 are KGHDR and SFDVKD. The V and J ends lost 7 bases and 3 bases, in that order; junction bases with no gene match: 4. The CDR3 spans 14 residues. The CDR3 loop reads CATRRDRETDTQYF. The CDR3 bases are TGTGCCACCAGGCGGGACAGGGAAACAGATACGCAGTATTTT.

The gene calls are TRBV11-1 and TRBJ2-7; D possibly corresponds to TRBD2 (5 bases). This CDR3 is 13 amino acids long. CDR1 is SGHAT, CDR2 FQDESV, per germline (reference sequence). Trimming pared 8 bases from V and 1 base from J, leaving 12 bases between. The CDR3 coding sequence is TGTGCCAGCGGGTTAGCGACATCCTACGAGCAGTACTTC. It codes for CASGLATSYEQYF.

This chain connects TRBV10-1 to TRBJ1-2; D is unclear. Germline CDR1 WNHNN, CDR2 SYGVQD (reference sequence). This CDR3 is built from 15 residues. Deletions cut 0 bases from V and 7 bases from J, with 15 bases between. The CDR3 region is CASSESVGRSSGYTF. CDR3 nucleotide sequence: TGCGCCAGCAGTGAGTCGGTTGGCAGATCAAGTGGCTACACCTTC.

The rearrangement joins TRBV3-1 (or the pseudogene TRBV3-2) to TRBJ2-1, with 12 bases fitting TRBD2. The junction had 4 bases not matched to a gene; V was cut back by 2 bases and J by 8 bases. Per the germline V gene, CDR1 is LGHDT and CDR2 is YNNKEL (reference sequence). This CDR3 contains 15 residues. The CDR3 coding sequence is TGTGCCAGCAGCCAAACACTAGCGGGAGGTTATGAGCAGTTCTTC. Translated, it gives CASSQTLAGGYEQFF.

CDR3 DNA: TGCAGTGCAATCGGGGGTGAAAAACTGTTTTTT. As protein: CSAIGGEKLFF. V and J are TRBV20-1 and TRBJ1-4; possible D gene TRBD1, 5 bases. The germline gives CDR1 DFQATT, CDR2 SNEGSKA (reference sequence). This CDR3 has 11 amino acids. The V gene lost 6 bases and the J gene lost 7 bases, with 9 bases spanning the gap.

The chain joins TRBV21-1 to TRBJ2-2; TRBD1 is the table's D call and was not checked against the DNA. TRBV21-1 corresponds to a pseudogene. There are 18 residues in the CDR3. The DNA of the CDR3 is TGTGCCAGCAGCAAAGCCGGTAGCAGGGCCTTAATCACCGGGGAGCTGTTTTTT. Its translation is CASSKAGSRALITGELFF.

The rearrangement links TRBV19 to TRBJ2-2; TRBD2 is a possible D gene (5 bases). Per the germline V gene, CDR1 is LNHDA and CDR2 is SQIVND (reference sequence). With 5 bases removed from V and 2 bases from J, the gap between germline ends came to 12 bases. CDR3 length: 15 residues. CDR3 nucleotide sequence: TGTGCCAGTAGTCGCTCGGGGATTAACACCGGGGAGCTGTTTTTT. Amino acids: CASSRSGINTGELFF.

The rearrangement links TRBV28 to TRBJ2-2, with D possibly being TRBD2 (6 bases). The CDR3 loop spans 15 amino acids. The V and J ends lost 5 bases and 4 bases respectively, with 14 bases between them. Germline V lookup: CDR1 MDHEN, CDR2 SYDVKM. The CDR3 spells CASSPNRGLTGELFF. CDR3 bases: TGTGCCAGCAGTCCAAACCGGGGACTCACCGGGGAGCTGTTTTTT.

This sequence joins TRBV5-1 and TRBJ2-5; weak D call: TRBD1 (6 bases). Germline-derived CDR1 and CDR2 are SGHRS and YFSETQ. There are 14 residues in the CDR3. V lost 4 bases and J lost 2, with 12 bases in between. The CDR3, as DNA: TGCGCCAGCAGCGTATCCGGGACACAAGAGACCCAGTACTTC. Amino acids: CASSVSGTQETQYF.

The rearrangement uses TRBV6-5 and TRBJ2-1; 8 nucleotides match TRBD2. The CDR3 has 16 amino acids. V was pared by 0 bases and J by 4 bases, with 5 bases of the junction left unmatched. Per the germline V gene, CDR1 is MNHEY and CDR2 is SVGAGI. This CDR3 is CASSYSGGGPYNEQFF. The CDR3 DNA is TGTGCCAGCAGTTACTCAGGCGGGGGGCCATACAATGAGCAGTTCTTC.

This clone has just one count. This chain links TRBV6-5 with TRBJ1-1; TRBD1 matches at 7 bases. CDR3 length: 14 amino acids. Germline values: CDR1 MNHEY, CDR2 SVGAGI. Germline trimming cut 5 bases from V and 0 bases from J; bases unmatched to any gene: 3. CDR3 DNA: TGTGCCAGCAGTCGGGACAGAGTGAACACTGAAGCTTTCTTT. The encoded protein is CASSRDRVNTEAFF.